These T cell receptor beta chains were read from a single sample in a study of OX40 agonist ivuxolimab in advanced cancers. The protocol was immunoSEQ multiplex PCR, while the TCRdb copy is restricted to in-frame clones and leaves out a portion. This table has 52,000 or so clones, 88% appearing once. Material: CD4+ or CD8+ T cells sorted from blood, obtained in a trial of the OX40 agonist ivuxolimab. These receptors all stem from an adult with an advanced solid tumor such as melanoma, head and neck, liver or kidney cancer. CDR3s leave out the opening cysteine and the closing phenylalanine or tryptophan. The D gene is left open where the match is weak.

v_gene	d_gene	len	CDR3aa
TRBV2	TRBD2	14	ASRAWEAGGLNEQF
TRBV11-3	NA	10	ASSLLTGELF
TRBV18	NA	13	ASSPDRSGANVLT
TRBV13	TRBD1	13	ASSLQGARNSPLH
TRBV27	NA	15	ASSKGDSSLSSGELF
TRBV7-9	TRBD2	13	ASSPRGGPTDTQY
TRBV7-6	TRBD2	13	ASSPWTSKTTEQY
TRBV4-1	NA	12	ASSQGGAPDTQY
TRBV7-6	TRBD1	14	ASSSGTGANTGELF
TRBV29-1	TRBD2	13	SVVLRGSSYNEQF
TRBV20-1	NA	9	SATDRKEAF
TRBV2	TRBD2	12	ASTLRGRADTQY
TRBV5-3	TRBD1	14	ARSSDRERVPYEQY
TRBV4-1	NA	11	ASSQGLADTQY
TRBV30	NA	14	AWSGGRVANTGELF
TRBV18	NA	11	ASSRGDNYEQY